This T cell receptor (beta chain) was recovered during a study of long-term antiretroviral therapy in people with HIV. Study results and caveats: Clones expanded before ART dominated the repertoire at all time points. After ART, diversity increased yet remained lower than transplant donor controls. Gathering of blood took place between about 2004 and 2017, possibly under older ART regimens. ART adherence, viral resistance and therapy changes were undocumented.

Researchers report immunoSEQ v3.0 was run at survey level. The repertoire was sequenced with immunoSEQ multiplex PCR; TCRdb's copy has only in-frame clones and lacks some. Seen here are more than 20,000 clones, approximately 86% observed once, and the top ten hold about 3.5%. This clone has a handful of counts. Its target is not known. This clonotype originated in a woman younger than 45 with HIV. Material: unsorted PBMCs, obtained 1.9 years after starting antiretroviral therapy.

The CDR3 loop is CASSVDPGGVYGYTF. The CDR3 nucleotides are TGTGCCAGCAGTGTGGATCCAGGGGGAGTATATGGCTACACCTTC. The chain couples TRBV6-4 to TRBJ1-2; 7 bases align to TRBD1. CDR1 MRHNA and CDR2 SNTAGT come from the germline V gene. This CDR3 region has 15 residues. V lost 4 bases and J lost 5; bases outside the gene matches: 10.